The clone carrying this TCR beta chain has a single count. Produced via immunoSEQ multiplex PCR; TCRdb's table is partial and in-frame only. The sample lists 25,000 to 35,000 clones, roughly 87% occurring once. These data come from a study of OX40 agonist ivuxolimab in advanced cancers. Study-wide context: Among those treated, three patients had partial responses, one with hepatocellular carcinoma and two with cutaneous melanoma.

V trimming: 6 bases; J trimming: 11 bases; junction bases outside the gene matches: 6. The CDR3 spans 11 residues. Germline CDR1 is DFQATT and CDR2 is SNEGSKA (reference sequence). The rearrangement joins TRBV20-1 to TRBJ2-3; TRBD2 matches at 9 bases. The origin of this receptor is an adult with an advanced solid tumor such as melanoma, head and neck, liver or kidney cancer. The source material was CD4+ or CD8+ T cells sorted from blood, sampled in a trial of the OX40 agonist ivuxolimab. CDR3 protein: CSAGASGMQYF. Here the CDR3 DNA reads TGCAGTGCAGGGGCTAGCGGGATGCAGTATTTT.